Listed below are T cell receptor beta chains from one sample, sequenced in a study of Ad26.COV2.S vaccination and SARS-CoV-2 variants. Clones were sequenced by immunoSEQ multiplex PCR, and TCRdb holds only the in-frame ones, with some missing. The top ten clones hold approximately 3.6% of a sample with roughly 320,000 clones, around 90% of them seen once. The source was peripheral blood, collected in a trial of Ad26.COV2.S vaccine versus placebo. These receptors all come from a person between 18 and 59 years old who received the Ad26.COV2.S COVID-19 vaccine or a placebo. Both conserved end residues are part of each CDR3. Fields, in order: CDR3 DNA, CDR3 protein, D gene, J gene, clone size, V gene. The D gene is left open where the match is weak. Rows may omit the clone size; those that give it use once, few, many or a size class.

DNA: TGTGCCAGCTCACCACAGGGACAGACTATTTACGAGCAGTACTTC; CDR3: CASSPQGQTIYEQYF; D: TRBD1; J: TRBJ2-7; size: .; V: TRBV18
DNA: TGTGCCAGCAGTGATGGGGGCCCGTCTTACAATGAGCAGTTCTTC; CDR3: CASSDGGPSYNEQFF; D: .; J: TRBJ2-1; size: .; V: TRBV25-1
DNA: TGTGCCAGCAGCGGGGGGGGAAACACCATATATTTT; CDR3: CASSGGGNTIYF; D: .; J: TRBJ1-3; size: .; V: TRBV7-2
DNA: TGTGCCAGTAGTCTTGAGGTGAGCTCCTACAATGAGCAGTTCTTC; CDR3: CASSLEVSSYNEQFF; D: .; J: TRBJ2-1; size: .; V: TRBV19
DNA: TGTGCCAGCAGGATGAGGGGAGGACCAACCTACGAGCAGTACTTC; CDR3: CASRMRGGPTYEQYF; D: .; J: TRBJ2-7; size: .; V: TRBV5-6
DNA: TGTGCCAGCAGCCAAGTTGACAAGCGGGGGGAAGAGACCCAGTACTTC; CDR3: CASSQVDKRGEETQYF; D: TRBD2; J: TRBJ2-5; size: .; V: TRBV4-2
DNA: TGTGCCAGCAGCGAGACAGGGGCGAAGGAGACCCAGTACTTC; CDR3: CASSETGAKETQYF; D: TRBD1; J: TRBJ2-5; size: .; V: TRBV9
DNA: TGTGCCAGCAGTTACACCGGGACAGGGCCCGATACGCAGTATTTT; CDR3: CASSYTGTGPDTQYF; D: TRBD1; J: TRBJ2-3; size: .; V: TRBV6-2/TRBV6-3
DNA: TGTGCCAGCAGAGCCGGGACAGGCAACAATCAGCCCCAGCATTTT; CDR3: CASRAGTGNNQPQHF; D: TRBD1; J: TRBJ1-5; size: .; V: TRBV2
DNA: TGTGCCAGCAGCCGGGTCCAAACCACTGAAGCTTTCTTT; CDR3: CASSRVQTTEAFF; D: .; J: TRBJ1-1; size: once; V: TRBV3-1/TRBV3-2